This paragraph reports one T cell receptor (beta chain). Its antigen is unidentified. This CDR3 comprises 14 residues. Germline values: CDR1 SGHRS, CDR2 YFSETQ. The junction had 10 bases not matched to a gene; V was cut back by 4 bases and J by 6 bases. This specimen belongs to a study of cytomegalovirus exposure and HLA in healthy donors. The study's findings and limits: Sequencing depth roughly uniform across donors was assumed in presence/absence analyses. Analysis was carried out at a later point, and it linked a missense DCLRE1C variant to TCR beta V- and J-gene trimming. In terms of immune exposure information, only CMV serostatus was available.

Donors sampled were nominally healthy, though unrecorded immune exposures were likely. Primers: 60 Vbeta forward and 13 Jbeta reverse. Sequencing used immunoSEQ multiplex PCR; TCRdb keeps in-frame clones, though not all of them. The data show some 130,000 clones, with around 80% seen just once and 4.5% to 5% held by the top ten. This receptor was obtained from a man aged 25 to 40 in good health. The chain is built from TRBV5-1 and TRBJ2-7, with 7 bases aligning to TRBD1. The sample consisted of PBMCs. CDR3 DNA sequence: TGCGCCAGCAGCCCAGGACAGGCTGCTCTCGAGCAGTACTTC. This codes for CASSPGQAALEQYF.